This entry lists 8 T cell receptor beta chains sequenced from one sample in a study of shared clonotypes between healthy human individuals. Here immunoSEQ multiplex PCR was the method, and the copy in TCRdb shows in-frame clones only, minus some. There are some 1 million clones in the sample; approximately 72% occur only once, and 1.4% to 1.5% lies in the top ten. The specimen was memory CD4+ T cells sorted from blood. As to subset: CD45RA-negative fraction. These receptor sequences come from a man aged 18 to 30 in good health.

This sequence joins TRBV6-1 and TRBJ2-7; D might be TRBD2 (7 bases). The germline V gene has CDR1 MNHNS and CDR2 SASEGT. V was cut by 4 bases and J by 4 bases, with 11 bases left in between. The CDR3 is made up of 13 amino acids. CDR3 in amino acids: CASSGGGEYEQYF. As DNA, the CDR3 is TGTGCCAGCAGTGGAGGGGGGGAGTACGAGCAGTACTTC.

V and J are TRBV5-4 and TRBJ2-6, with D possibly matching TRBD2 (7 bases). Germline values: CDR1 SGHNT, CDR2 YYREEE (reference sequence). Trimming cost V 4 bases and J 2 bases, with 16 bases left between them. CDR3 length: 17 amino acids. CDR3 nucleotide sequence: TGTGCCAGCAGCCCCCCTCGCGGGGGCGCTGGGGCCAACGTCCTGACTTTC. Amino acid sequence: CASSPPRGGAGANVLTF.

The rearrangement links TRBV5-4 to TRBJ1-1, with a tentative D call TRBD1 (5 bases). The V end was cut by 4 bases, the J end by 0 bases, with 13 bases between. The CDR3 length is 15 residues. The germline V gene has CDR1 SGHNT and CDR2 YYREEE (reference sequence). The CDR3: CASSPPPGLNTEAFF. In DNA, the CDR3 is TGTGCCAGCAGCCCCCCCCCAGGGCTGAACACTGAAGCTTTCTTT.

This chain uses TRBV6-1 with TRBJ2-7; D ambiguous. The length of the CDR3 is 15 residues. The germline V gene encodes CDR1 MNHNS and CDR2 SASEGT. V lost 2 bases, J lost 9 bases, and 20 bases lay in between. CDR3 protein: CASSESHLILGWQYF. The CDR3 nucleotides are TGTGCCAGCAGTGAATCCCACCTCATTCTGGGTTGGCAGTACTTC.

The chain employs TRBV2 and TRBJ2-1, with TRBD1 as a possible D gene (5 bases). Trimming shortened V by 1 base and J by 0 bases, and 10 bases separated the two germline ends. Germline V gene data show CDR1 as SNHLY and CDR2 as FYNNEI. The CDR3 runs 16 residues. For the CDR3, the DNA is TGTGCCAGCAGTGAAGAGAGCCAGGGCTCCTACAATGAGCAGTTCTTC. Translated, it gives CASSEESQGSYNEQFF.

This clone has just one count. V and J are TRBV30 and TRBJ2-7; D is ambiguous. Per germline, CDR1 GTSNPN and CDR2 SVGIG (reference sequence). Trimming stripped 2 bases from V and 3 bases from J, with 11 bases between. The CDR3 totals 13 residues. In nucleotides, the CDR3 is TGTGCCTGGAGTCGCACGTCCTACTACGAGCAGTACTTC. It translates to CAWSRTSYYEQYF.

The CDR3 loop reads CASRGFDNSPLHF. CDR3 nucleotide sequence: TGTGCCAGCAGGGGGTTTGATAATTCACCCCTCCACTTT. The chain links TRBV6-5 to TRBJ1-6; D gene unclear. There are 13 residues in the CDR3. CDR1 is MNHEY and CDR2 is SVGAGI in the germline V gene. Trimming cost V 6 bases and J 5 bases, with 8 bases left between them.

This clone appeared a single time. The chain links TRBV6-1 to TRBJ1-1; D remains unclear. Germline V gene data show CDR1 as MNHNS and CDR2 as SASEGT. The CDR3 is 14 residues long. Trimming shortened V by 6 bases and J by 6 bases, and 17 bases separated the two germline ends. The CDR3 DNA reads as TGTGCCAGCAGGACCATTCCGAACAACCCTGAAGCTTTCTTT. Translation gives CASRTIPNNPEAFF.